The present T cell receptor beta chain was sequenced within a study of blood T cells in healthy people across ages. CDR3 length: 14 amino acids. The V gene end was trimmed by 7 bases and the J gene end by 2 bases; junction bases not matched to a gene: 6. Germline loops: CDR1 ENHRY, CDR2 SYGVKD. Per sample, at least 5 micrograms of total RNA were extracted. The authors ran a second PCR of about 7 to 11 cycles using a sample-barcoded 5' primer and a J-beta primer mix. TCRdb re-called the 5' RACE reads through MiXCR, storing one row per CDR3 protein. The sample yields approximately 1,000,000 distinct CDR3 sequences, more than 30% seen once.

The V gene is TRBV10-3, the J gene TRBJ2-3, with TRBD1 matching 7 bases. The sequence was obtained from a man between 18 and 35 years old in good health. Sequencing was done on a sample of blood. CDR3 sequence reads: CAINTGAPTDTQYF. The CDR3 DNA reads as TGTGCCATCAATACAGGGGCTCCCACAGATACGCAGTATTTT.